The text below deals with one TCR beta chain. Assay: immunoSEQ multiplex PCR; the TCRdb copy retains only in-frame clones and omits some. The sample holds 200,000 to 300,000 clones, about 88% seen once. This CDR3 is 14 amino acids long. CDR1 is MNHNY, CDR2 SVGAGI, per germline (reference sequence). Deletions cut 0 bases from V and 7 bases from J, with 10 bases between. These data are taken from a study of blood T cell repertoires in COVID-19. On the study more broadly: The United States, Italy and Spain were the sources of the acute and convalescent COVID-19 samples. The cDNA or gDNA used as material had been derived from T cells, B-cell-depleted T cells, or PBMCs.

This TCR derives from a man younger than 40 with active or convalescent COVID-19. The chain couples TRBV6-6 to TRBJ1-5; unclear D gene. Sequenced: peripheral blood. The chain's CDR3 is CASSYSTAYQPQHF. The CDR3 DNA sequence: TGTGCCAGCAGTTACTCGACTGCGTACCAGCCCCAGCATTTT.